These 29 T cell receptor beta chains share one sample of origin, sequenced in a study of blood T cell repertoires in COVID-19. Sequencing was performed with immunoSEQ multiplex PCR; in TCRdb, only in-frame clones are kept and a portion is missing. This table has around 89,000 clones, around 72% appearing once. Sequenced sample: peripheral blood. The receptors derive from an elderly woman with acute or convalescent COVID-19.

The rearrangement uses TRBV19 and TRBJ2-1; D might be TRBD1 (5 bases). Germline V CDR1 and CDR2: LNHDA, SQIVND (reference sequence). The CDR3 runs 15 residues. Trimming pared 0 bases from V and 4 bases from J, leaving 10 bases between. The CDR3 region is CASSIDGHIYNEQFF. In nucleotides, the CDR3 is TGTGCCAGTAGTATAGACGGACACATTTACAATGAGCAGTTCTTC. The variable domain in full, completed from reference TRBV19 and TRBJ2-1, reads DGGITQSPKYLFRKEGQNVTLSCEQNLNHDAMYWYRQDPGQGLRLIYYSQIVNDFQKGDIAEGYSVSREKKESFPLTVTSAQKNPTAFYLCASSIDGHIYNEQFFGPGTRLTVL.

The chain joins TRBV7-2 to TRBJ1-1, with 12 bases aligning to TRBD1. Germline-derived CDR1 and CDR2 are SGHTA and FQGNSA. Unmatched junction bases numbered 8, after V lost 2 bases and J lost 4 bases. CDR3 length equals 17 residues. The CDR3 sequence is CASSLRRDRGRPTEAFF. The CDR3 region has the DNA TGTGCCAGCAGCTTACGCCGGGACAGGGGGCGCCCCACTGAAGCTTTCTTT.

The rearrangement joins TRBV25-1 to TRBJ2-2; D is possibly TRBD2 (6 bases). The CDR3 is made up of 13 amino acids. Trimming stripped 6 bases from V and 6 bases from J, with 11 bases between. The germline V gene has CDR1 MGHDK and CDR2 SYGVNS. The CDR3 here is CASRSGEAGELFF. The CDR3 nucleotides read TGTGCCAGCAGGTCCGGGGAGGCCGGGGAGCTGTTTTTT.

The rearrangement joins TRBV7-2 to TRBJ2-7; D remains unclear. There are 14 residues in the CDR3. The germline V gene encodes CDR1 SGHTA and CDR2 FQGNSA. The V gene lost 3 bases and the J gene lost 4 bases, with 13 bases spanning the gap. CDR3 amino acids: CASSFRSSTYEQYF. The CDR3 DNA reads TGTGCCAGCAGCTTTAGGAGTTCTACATACGAGCAGTACTTC. The entire variable domain, with the rest obtained from reference TRBV7-2 and TRBJ2-7, is as follows: GAGVSQSPSNKVTEKGKDVELRCDPISGHTALYWYRQSLGQGLEFLIYFQGNSAPDKSGLPSDRFSAERTGGSVSTLTIQRTQQEDSAVYLCASSFRSSTYEQYFGPGTRLTVT.

The J gene is TRBJ1-1, the V gene TRBV12-2; the table's D call of TRBD1 was not tested on the DNA. TRBV12-2 is a listed pseudogene. There are 15 residues in the CDR3. Written as DNA, the CDR3 is TGTGCAAGTCGCTTCCAGGGTCCCCAGAACACTGAAGCTTTCTTT. This translates into CASRFQGPQNTEAFF.

This chain uses TRBV20-1 with TRBJ1-2; 8 bases fit TRBD1. CDR3 size: 14 residues. CDR1 is DFQATT and CDR2 is SNEGSKA in the germline V gene (reference sequence). V lost 3 bases and J lost 0; bases outside the gene matches: 3. In DNA, the CDR3 is TGCAGTGCTAGTGACAGGGGAGCTAACTATGGCTACACCTTC. Amino acid sequence: CSASDRGANYGYTF.

This clone is deemed medium-sized. The CDR3 nucleotides read TGTGCCAGCGGCAACCGGGGGGGTCAAGAGACCCAGTACTTC. Its protein product is CASGNRGGQETQYF. This chain links TRBV5-4 with TRBJ2-5; TRBD2 aligns across 8 bases. The germline V gene has CDR1 SGHNT and CDR2 YYREEE (reference sequence). This CDR3 has 14 residues. V was clipped by 7 bases and J by 2 bases; unmatched bases: 7.

The rearrangement joins TRBV19 to TRBJ1-5; possibly TRBD1 for D (6 bases). This CDR3 has 13 residues. Trimming shortened V by 4 bases and J by 7 bases, and 11 bases separated the two germline ends. The germline CDR1 and CDR2 sequences are LNHDA and SQIVND (reference sequence). CDR3 amino acids: CASSRGGWQPQHF. DNA for the CDR3: TGTGCCAGTAGTAGGGGGGGCTGGCAGCCCCAGCATTTT.

This sequence joins TRBV11-1 and TRBJ1-1, with D hard to call. The CDR3 is made up of 15 amino acids. CDR1 is SGHAT and CDR2 is FQDESV in the germline V gene (reference sequence). Trimming removed 5 bases at V and 1 base at J, with 14 bases between. The CDR3 DNA reads TGTGCCAGCAGCCCGTGGAGTGCCGAGAACACTGAAGCTTTCTTT. It specifies CASSPWSAENTEAFF.

The V and J genes are TRBV6-2 or TRBV6-3 and TRBJ1-2; D gene ambiguous. The V end lost 4 bases, the J end lost 8 bases, and 11 bases lay between the germline ends. Germline CDR1 is MNHEY and CDR2 is SVGEGT. The CDR3 contains 12 residues. In nucleotides, the CDR3 is TGTGCCAGCAGTTGGGGAGATGGGGGCTACACCTTC. Translating gives CASSWGDGGYTF.

This chain uses TRBV6-5 with TRBJ2-7; no reliable D call. V was cut by 0 bases and J by 1 base, with 7 bases left in between. CDR1 is MNHEY and CDR2 is SVGAGI in the germline V gene. This CDR3 has 14 amino acids. CDR3 residues: CASSYSRSSYEQYF. The CDR3, as DNA: TGTGCCAGCAGTTACTCGAGGTCGTCCTACGAGCAGTACTTC.

V usage is TRBV7-8 and J usage is TRBJ2-4; 8 bases map to TRBD1. The CDR3 sequence is 14 residues long. V trimming: 1 base; J trimming: 4 bases; junction bases outside the gene matches: 0. From germline, CDR1 is SGHVS and CDR2 FQNEAQ. CDR3 region: CASSLGQGKNIQYF. Written as DNA, the CDR3 is TGTGCCAGCAGCTTAGGACAGGGGAAAAACATTCAGTACTTC.

The rearrangement uses TRBV3-1 (or the pseudogene TRBV3-2) and TRBJ2-7, with D hard to call. The CDR3 length is 14 residues. Germline V lookup: CDR1 LGHDT, CDR2 YNNKEL (reference sequence). The V end was cut by 1 base, the J end by 2 bases, with 9 bases between. DNA for the CDR3: TGTGCCAGCAGCCAAGGAATGACTCCCTACGAGCAGTACTTC. Translation gives CASSQGMTPYEQYF.

The rearrangement joins TRBV11-1 to TRBJ1-1; D is uncertain. The V end lost 8 bases, the J end lost 7 bases, and 20 bases lay between the germline ends. This CDR3 has 14 residues. Germline V gene data show CDR1 as SGHAT and CDR2 as FQDESV (reference sequence). Here the CDR3 reads CASARRRPPYEAFF. DNA of the CDR3: TGTGCCAGCGCACGTAGGAGGCCACCCTATGAAGCTTTCTTT.

The chain carries TRBV10-3 and TRBJ2-7, with a tentative D call TRBD1 (7 bases). Trimming removed 4 bases from V and 0 bases from J, with 10 bases in between. This CDR3 has 14 amino acids. Per germline, CDR1 ENHRY and CDR2 SYGVKD. The CDR3 is CAISGRGPSYEQYF. The CDR3 bases are TGTGCCATCAGTGGGAGGGGGCCCTCCTACGAGCAGTACTTC.

The chain recombines TRBV6-5 with TRBJ2-7; perhaps TRBD1 as D (6 bases). Germline lookup yields CDR1 MNHEY and CDR2 SVGAGI. The CDR3 runs 13 residues. Trimming removed 10 bases at V and 3 bases at J, with 16 bases between. CDR3 loop: CATRDRLVYEQYF. In DNA, the CDR3 is TGTGCCACCCGAGACAGGCTGGTCTACGAGCAGTACTTC.

This clone showed up many times. The V gene is TRBV5-1, the J gene TRBJ2-3, with D perhaps TRBD2 (5 bases). CDR1 and CDR2 (germline): SGHRS, YFSETQ. This CDR3 spans 14 amino acids. The V and J ends lost 4 bases and 2 bases respectively, with 11 bases between them. As DNA, the CDR3 is TGCGCCAGCAGCCCCGGAGGCCCCACAGATACGCAGTATTTT. Its protein product is CASSPGGPTDTQYF.

V usage is TRBV11-1 and J usage is TRBJ2-1, with TRBD2 identical over 10 bases. CDR3 size: 14 residues. CDR1 and CDR2 (germline): SGHAT, FQDESV (reference sequence). The ends lost 5 bases at V and 9 bases at J; junction bases unmatched: 7. CDR3 coding DNA: TGTGCCAGCAGCGAAGGGACTAGCGAATCTGAGCAGTTCTTC. This translates into CASSEGTSESEQFF.

The V gene is TRBV5-1, the J gene TRBJ1-1; no clear D gene. The CDR3 has 17 amino acids. CDR1 is SGHRS and CDR2 is YFSETQ in the germline V gene. With 0 bases removed from V and 5 bases from J, the gap between germline ends came to 20 bases. The CDR3 region is CASSLVLGRGTRTEAFF. The CDR3 DNA reads TGCGCCAGCAGCTTGGTTCTGGGTCGGGGAACAAGGACTGAAGCTTTCTTT. Full variable domain (rest looked up from reference TRBV5-1 and TRBJ1-1): KAGVTQTPRYLIKTRGQQVTLSCSPISGHRSVSWYQQTPGQGLQFLFEYFSETQRNKGNFPGRFSGRQFSNSRSEMNVSTLELGDSALYLCASSLVLGRGTRTEAFFGQGTRLTVV.

The chain couples TRBV7-2 to TRBJ2-7; 8 positions match TRBD1. Germline values: CDR1 SGHTA, CDR2 FQGNSA. The CDR3 is 13 residues long. Unmatched junction bases numbered 5, after V lost 4 bases and J lost 6 bases. The CDR3 DNA reads TGTGCCAGCAGCTCAGACAGGGGTCGCGAGCAGTACTTC. Residues: CASSSDRGREQYF.

This clone is a singleton in its sample. The chain couples TRBV19 to TRBJ1-5; 8 nucleotides line up with TRBD1. The CDR3 consists of 17 residues. V lost 4 bases and J lost 1; bases outside the gene matches: 9. CDR1 is LNHDA and CDR2 is SQIVND in the germline V gene (reference sequence). The CDR3 DNA sequence: TGTGCCAGTAGTACCGGACAGGGAAGATGGAGCAATCAGCCCCAGCATTTT. This sequence encodes CASSTGQGRWSNQPQHF.

V is TRBV7-2 and J is TRBJ1-4; 9 bases fit TRBD1. CDR3 size: 15 residues. The J segment lost 7 bases and the V segment lost 4 bases, leaving 7 bases of the junction unmatched. The V gene's germline CDR1 is SGHTA and CDR2 FQGNSA. The CDR3 is CASSSQGAVGEKLFF. In DNA form, the CDR3 reads TGTGCCAGCAGCTCACAGGGGGCAGTGGGTGAAAAACTGTTTTTT.

The CDR3 DNA reads TGTGCCATCAGTGAGCGGGGGACAGGGGTGAACACTGAAGCTTTCTTT. It yields the protein CAISERGTGVNTEAFF. J is TRBJ1-1 and V is TRBV10-3; 10 bases line up with TRBD1. The CDR3 length is 16 residues. Trimming removed 2 bases from V and 0 bases from J; junction bases left unmatched: 3. Germline V lookup: CDR1 ENHRY, CDR2 SYGVKD.

The chain combines TRBV28 with TRBJ2-7, with D possibly TRBD2 on 5 matching bases. V shed 6 bases and J shed 2 bases, with 8 bases lying between them. Germline V gives CDR1 MDHEN, CDR2 SYDVKM. The CDR3 runs to 12 residues. The CDR3 here is CASSQRPYEQYF. CDR3 coding DNA: TGTGCCAGCAGCCAGCGGCCCTACGAGCAGTACTTC.

The chain recombines TRBV30 with TRBJ2-3; perhaps TRBD1 as D (6 bases). The V and J ends lost 3 bases and 5 bases respectively, with 12 bases between them. This CDR3 has 13 amino acids. Germline values: CDR1 GTSNPN, CDR2 SVGIG (reference sequence). CDR3 DNA: TGTGCCTGGAGAAAACAGGGTGAAGATACGCAGTATTTT. This sequence encodes CAWRKQGEDTQYF.

The chain recombines TRBV6-1 with TRBJ1-5; no clear D gene. Germline CDR1 reads MNHNS; CDR2 reads SASEGT. V was trimmed by 3 bases and J by 0 bases, leaving 9 bases between them. This CDR3 spans 15 amino acids. CDR3 residues: CASSEGPYSNQPQHF. The DNA of the CDR3 is TGTGCCAGCAGTGAGGGCCCTTATAGCAATCAGCCCCAGCATTTT.

The CDR3 nucleotides are TGTGCCACCAGCAGTAAGTCCAGAACCCCTGAAGCTTTCTTT. Its translation: CATSSKSRTPEAFF. The chain is built from TRBV15 and TRBJ1-1; no clear D gene. This CDR3 has 14 amino acids. V was clipped by 3 bases and J by 6 bases, with 14 bases between them. The germline V gene encodes CDR1 LNHNV and CDR2 YYDKDF (reference sequence).

There are a few counts of this clone. The genes are TRBV30 and TRBJ1-1; weak D call: TRBD1 (5 bases). Germline V CDR1 and CDR2: GTSNPN, SVGIG (reference sequence). The CDR3 consists of 13 residues. The ends were cut back, 5 bases at V and 2 bases at J, with 12 bases in the middle. As DNA, the CDR3 is TGTGCCTGGGCGGAGACAGTTAACACTGAAGCTTTCTTT. The encoded protein is CAWAETVNTEAFF. Looking up the rest from reference TRBV30 and TRBJ1-1 gives the full variable domain: SQTIHQWPATLVQPVGSPLSLECTVEGTSNPNLYWYRQAAGRGLQLLFYSVGIGQISSEVPQNLSASRPQDRQFILSSKKLLLSDSGFYLCAWAETVNTEAFFGQGTRLTVV.

This sequence joins TRBV9 and TRBJ2-3; 8 bases map to TRBD2. The CDR3 has 17 residues. V trimming: 3 bases; J trimming: 2 bases; junction bases outside the gene matches: 11. The V gene's germline CDR1 is SGDLS and CDR2 YYNGEE. The CDR3: CASSGGRLATLTDTQYF. CDR3 coding DNA: TGTGCCAGCAGCGGAGGGAGACTAGCGACCCTCACAGATACGCAGTATTTT. The full variable domain, with the rest looked up from reference TRBV9 and TRBJ2-3, is DSGVTQTPKHLITATGQRVTLRCSPRSGDLSVYWYQQSLDQGLQFLIQYYNGEERAKGNILERFSAQQFPDLHSELNLSSLELGDSALYFCASSGGRLATLTDTQYFGPGTRLTVL.